The source of this T cell receptor beta chain is a study of OX40 agonist ivuxolimab in advanced cancers. Study information: Each patient was given ivuxolimab into a vein every 2 weeks, at 0.01 to 10 mg/kg.

Clones were sequenced by immunoSEQ multiplex PCR, and TCRdb holds only the in-frame ones, with some missing. The sample lists some 64,000 clones, around 82% occurring once. Study-wide results and caveats: Normalized expansion of T-cell clones was also low for some nonresponders. Clonal expansion was seen in CD4+ and CD8+ blood T cells by week 6 at 0.1 to 3.0 mg/kg.

Per germline, CDR1 GTSNPN and CDR2 SVGIG (reference sequence). Germline trimming cut 2 bases from V and 6 bases from J; bases unmatched to any gene: 6. The CDR3 covers 16 residues. Worth noting for this clone: Its cognate antigen is unknown.

This sequence joins TRBV30 and TRBJ2-1, with 14 bases aligning to TRBD2. The receptor's source is an adult with an advanced solid tumor such as melanoma, head and neck, liver or kidney cancer. The source material was CD4+ or CD8+ T cells sorted from blood, sampled in a trial of the OX40 agonist ivuxolimab. The CDR3 coding sequence is TGTGCCTGGAGTTCATTGGGACTAGCGGGAGCCAATGAGCAGTTCTTC. It specifies CAWSSLGLAGANEQFF. Filled out from reference TRBV30 and TRBJ2-1, the complete variable domain reads SQTIHQWPATLVQPVGSPLSLECTVEGTSNPNLYWYRQAAGRGLQLLFYSVGIGQISSEVPQNLSASRPQDRQFILSSKKLLLSDSGFYLCAWSSLGLAGANEQFFGPGTRLTVL.